The next 31 T cell receptor beta chains were all read from a single sample in a study of PD-1 blockade in mismatch repair-deficient tumors. Some clones are missing from TCRdb's copy, which holds only in-frame ones; the method was immunoSEQ multiplex PCR. The table has roughly 120,000 clones, around nine tenths seen once; the top ten hold over 9.5%. The sample was peripheral blood, taken 70 to 73 weeks after starting pembrolizumab. The receptors derive from an adult with mismatch repair-deficient cancer.

The chain combines TRBV27 with TRBJ2-1; D might be TRBD1 (6 bases). CDR1 and CDR2 (germline): MNHEY, SMNVEV (reference sequence). The CDR3 has 19 amino acids. Trimming shortened V by 0 bases and J by 2 bases, and 20 bases separated the two germline ends. The CDR3 is CASSLSVTVQGTTYNEQFF. The CDR3 nucleotides are TGTGCCAGCAGTTTATCTGTGACCGTACAGGGAACCACCTACAATGAGCAGTTCTTC.

The chain is built from TRBV5-1 and TRBJ1-5, with D unresolved. The CDR3 spans 15 residues. The V gene lost 0 bases and the J gene lost 5 bases, with 12 bases spanning the gap. Germline V lookup: CDR1 SGHRS, CDR2 YFSETQ. CDR3 region: CASSLGLAGDQPQHF. In DNA form, the CDR3 reads TGCGCCAGCAGCTTGGGACTGGCCGGCGATCAGCCCCAGCATTTT.

The CDR3 sequence: CASSPSYEQYF. The CDR3 DNA is TGTGCCAGCAGCCCAAGCTACGAGCAGTACTTC. This sequence joins TRBV6-5 and TRBJ2-7; D is uncertain. Germline loops: CDR1 MNHEY, CDR2 SVGAGI. Trimming removed 6 bases at V and 3 bases at J, with 6 bases between. The CDR3 is made up of 11 amino acids.

The rearrangement joins TRBV29-1 to TRBJ1-3; D not certain. Per the germline V gene, CDR1 is SQVTM and CDR2 is ANQGSEA. V lost 5 bases and J 0 bases, leaving 14 bases between the germline ends. This CDR3 spans 15 amino acids. This CDR3 reads CSVWTSSYSGNTIYF. The CDR3 coding sequence is TGCAGCGTTTGGACTTCTAGCTACTCTGGAAACACCATATATTTT.

The chain combines TRBV11-2 with TRBJ2-1; tentative D call: TRBD2 (7 bases). Trimming stripped 5 bases from V and 2 bases from J, with 13 bases between. Germline V gene sequence: CDR1 SGHAT, CDR2 FQNNGV. The CDR3 spans 15 residues. In DNA form, the CDR3 reads TGTGCCAGCAGCCCCCCGGGGGGCCCCTACAATGAGCAGTTCTTC. Protein product: CASSPPGGPYNEQFF.

CDR3 sequence reads: CASSLYTDMNTEAFF. DNA of the CDR3: TGCGCCAGCAGCTTGTATACGGATATGAACACTGAAGCTTTCTTT. The rearrangement links TRBV5-1 to TRBJ1-1; D is uncertain. There are 15 residues in the CDR3. CDR1 is SGHRS, CDR2 YFSETQ, per germline. The ends were cut back, 1 base at V and 0 bases at J, with 10 bases in the middle.

V and J are TRBV11-1 and TRBJ2-1, with 11 bases aligning to TRBD2. The CDR3 length is 14 residues. V lost 5 bases to trimming and J lost 8 bases; unmatched junction nucleotides: 5. CDR1 and CDR2 from the germline V gene are SGHAT and FQDESV (reference sequence). The CDR3 coding sequence is TGTGCCAGCAGCACTAGCGGGAGTCGGCATGAGCAGTTCTTC. Its translation is CASSTSGSRHEQFF.

The J gene is TRBJ2-3, the V gene TRBV4-1, with TRBD1 matching over 10 bases. The CDR3 is 14 amino acids. The germline CDR1 and CDR2 sequences are MGHRA and YSYEKL. V dropped 0 bases and J dropped 9; count of bases not matched to a gene: 3. For the CDR3, the DNA is TGCGCCAGCAGCCAAGATCTGGGACAGGGGACGCAGTATTTT. This codes for CASSQDLGQGTQYF.

CDR3 sequence reads: CASSFGGTSGNTIYF. The CDR3 nucleotides read TGTGCCAGCAGTTTCGGGGGCACTTCTGGAAACACCATATATTTT. The rearrangement links TRBV6-6 to TRBJ1-3; possibly TRBD1 for D (6 bases). The CDR3 length is 15 residues. V was trimmed by 4 bases and J by 1 base, leaving 11 bases between them. Per the germline V gene, CDR1 is MNHNY and CDR2 is SVGAGI (reference sequence).

The V gene is TRBV7-2, the J gene TRBJ2-3; TRBD2 agrees at 15 bases. CDR3 length: 18 amino acids. Germline V CDR1 and CDR2: SGHTA, FQGNSA. V lost 5 bases, J lost 6 bases, and 12 bases stayed unmatched. The CDR3 coding sequence is TGTGCCAGCAGCCTAAGGACTAGCGGGAGGGAAACGACGGATACGCAGTATTTT. This codes for CASSLRTSGRETTDTQYF.

The V gene is TRBV9, the J gene TRBJ2-3; D is undetermined. The CDR3 has 15 residues. V lost 0 bases to trimming and J lost 0 bases, with 8 bases between them. Germline CDR1 and CDR2: SGDLS and YYNGEE. The CDR3 is CASSVGTASTDTQYF. Here the CDR3 DNA reads TGTGCCAGCAGCGTAGGCACAGCAAGCACAGATACGCAGTATTTT.

The CDR3 is CASSQFDFYNEQFF. As DNA, the CDR3 is TGTGCCAGCAGCCAATTCGACTTTTACAATGAGCAGTTCTTC. The rearrangement links TRBV16 to TRBJ2-1; D is undetermined. CDR3 length: 14 amino acids. CDR1 KGHSY and CDR2 FQNENV come from the germline V gene. The V and J ends lost 1 base and 4 bases respectively, with 8 bases between them.

The rearrangement links TRBV27 to TRBJ2-5, with 9 bases identical to TRBD1. The germline CDR1 and CDR2 sequences are MNHEY and SMNVEV (reference sequence). The CDR3 consists of 15 residues. V was clipped by 0 bases and J by 5 bases; unmatched bases: 4. CDR3: CASSLSPGQGETQYF. CDR3 bases: TGTGCCAGCAGTTTATCCCCCGGACAGGGGGAGACCCAGTACTTC.

V usage is TRBV9 and J usage is TRBJ2-1; D ambiguous. CDR3 length: 21 residues. Trimming took off 0 bases at V and 6 bases at J, with 31 bases between the two ends. Germline V CDR1 and CDR2: SGDLS, YYNGEE. CDR3 in DNA: TGTGCCAGCAGCGTAGGAGTTCGAGCGACCCACCCCCGGTACACTGTCAATGAGCAGTTCTTC. This gives the protein CASSVGVRATHPRYTVNEQFF.

This clone came up once. This sequence joins TRBV30 and TRBJ1-2, with no clear D. The CDR3 contains 13 residues. V lost 7 bases and J 6 bases, leaving 18 bases between the germline ends. In germline, CDR1 is GTSNPN, CDR2 SVGIG (reference sequence). CDR3 region: CASTARLSNGYTF. CDR3 sequence (DNA): TGTGCCTCGACCGCGAGACTCTCAAATGGCTACACCTTC.

The rearrangement uses TRBV2 and TRBJ2-7, with TRBD2 matching over 10 bases. Per the germline V gene, CDR1 is SNHLY and CDR2 is FYNNEI. J gave up 0 bases and V 3 bases, and 2 bases lay outside the gene matches. The CDR3 loop spans 15 amino acids. The CDR3 DNA is TGTGCCAGCAGTGAGGGACTAGCGATCTCCTACGAGCAGTACTTC. Its translation is CASSEGLAISYEQYF.

A remark on this clone: The junction departs from germline at one end; a sequencing error may be responsible. The chain uses TRBV5-4 and TRBJ2-1; D tentatively reads TRBD1 or TRBD2 (5 bases each). Germline CDR1 reads SGHNT; CDR2 reads YYREEE (reference sequence). CDR3 size: 13 residues. The CDR3 protein is CASSQEGWDEQFF. CDR3 nucleotides: TGCGCCAGCAGCCAAGAGGGGTGGGATGAGCAGTTCTTC.

The chain is built from TRBV9 and TRBJ2-7; no clear D gene. The CDR3 contains 14 residues. Looked up from germline, CDR1 is SGDLS and CDR2 is YYNGEE. Trimming removed 0 bases from V and 2 bases from J, with 9 bases in between. Here the CDR3 reads CASSVDFSTYEQYF. The CDR3 coding sequence is TGTGCCAGCAGCGTAGATTTCAGTACCTACGAGCAGTACTTC. The full variable domain, rest sourced from reference TRBV9 and TRBJ2-7, is DSGVTQTPKHLITATGQRVTLRCSPRSGDLSVYWYQQSLDQGLQFLIQYYNGEERAKGNILERFSAQQFPDLHSELNLSSLELGDSALYFCASSVDFSTYEQYFGPGTRLTVT.

By its share, this clone is medium-sized (0.01 to 0.1%). This chain links TRBV6-1 with TRBJ1-5, with unresolved D. V was trimmed by 5 bases and J by 4 bases, leaving 15 bases between them. This CDR3 has 15 residues. CDR1 is MNHNS and CDR2 is SASEGT in the germline V gene. The CDR3 sequence: CASSTRGEGNQPQHF. In DNA form, the CDR3 reads TGTGCCAGCAGTACCCGAGGAGAGGGAAATCAGCCCCAGCATTTT.

This chain links TRBV28 with TRBJ2-2; 11 bases are shared with TRBD2. The CDR3 contains 16 residues. The germline V gene encodes CDR1 MDHEN and CDR2 SYDVKM. V gave up 7 bases and J gave up 1 base; unmatched junction bases: 5. The CDR3 DNA reads as TGTGCCAGCATAAAACTAGCGGGAGAGAACACCGGGGAGCTGTTTTTT. Its translation is CASIKLAGENTGELFF.

The chain is built from TRBV7-9 and TRBJ2-3; TRBD2 matches at 9 bases. The germline V gene has CDR1 SEHNR and CDR2 FQNEAQ (reference sequence). This CDR3 has 16 residues. V lost 8 bases, J lost 0 bases, and 9 bases stayed unmatched. CDR3 in amino acids: CASRTPSGASTDTQYF. The CDR3 nucleotides read TGTGCCAGCCGCACCCCTAGCGGGGCTAGCACAGATACGCAGTATTTT.

The V call is TRBV7-6, the J call TRBJ2-2; the D is unclear. V shed 0 bases and J shed 2 bases, with 4 bases lying between them. The CDR3 is 14 amino acids. The germline gives CDR1 SGHVS, CDR2 FNYEAQ. CDR3 protein: CASSLAYNTGELFF. The DNA of the CDR3 is TGTGCCAGCAGCTTAGCGTATAACACCGGGGAGCTGTTTTTT.

A single count supports this clone. V is TRBV11-2 and J is TRBJ2-5; weak D call: TRBD1 (6 bases). V gave up 5 bases and J gave up 5 bases, with 18 bases separating them. The V gene's germline CDR1 is SGHAT and CDR2 FQNNGV. The CDR3 extends over 15 amino acids. CDR3 residues: CASSLGGPGSETQYF. CDR3 coding DNA: TGTGCCAGCAGCCTAGGGGGTCCTGGATCCGAGACCCAGTACTTC.

The rearrangement uses TRBV11-3 and TRBJ2-1; 10 nucleotides match TRBD2. Per the germline V gene, CDR1 is SGHNT and CDR2 is YENEEA. V lost 6 bases and J lost 7; bases outside the gene matches: 9. This CDR3 region has 15 residues. As DNA, the CDR3 is TGTGCCAGCAGTAGACGGGCTAGCGGGAGAAATGAGCAGTTCTTC. Translated, it gives CASSRRASGRNEQFF.

This chain joins TRBV7-8 and TRBJ1-5; possible D gene TRBD1, 6 bases. From germline, CDR1 is SGHVS and CDR2 FQNEAQ. CDR3 length equals 14 residues. Trimming left V 4 bases short and J 6 bases short, with 13 bases between. CDR3 in amino acids: CASSSPGHPQPQHF. As DNA, the CDR3 is TGTGCCAGCAGCTCCCCGGGACACCCTCAGCCCCAGCATTTT.

The chain combines TRBV27 with TRBJ2-1, with 9 bases lining up with TRBD1. The CDR3 is 14 amino acids. Germline V lookup: CDR1 MNHEY, CDR2 SMNVEV (reference sequence). Losses at the gene ends were 6 bases for V and 8 bases for J; bases not matched to a gene: 8. CDR3 coding DNA: TGTGCCAGCAGACAGGGGGCTGGTGGTTATGAGCAGTTCTTC. Translating gives CASRQGAGGYEQFF.

The chain carries TRBV4-2 and TRBJ2-3, with D uncertain. The germline V and J ends were trimmed by 3 bases and 0 bases, with 4 bases remaining between them. This CDR3 region has 13 residues. From germline, CDR1 is LGHNA and CDR2 YNFKEQ. The CDR3 reads CASSQVSTDTQYF. The CDR3 DNA follows: TGTGCCAGCAGCCAGGTTAGCACAGATACGCAGTATTTT.

The chain has TRBV29-1 and TRBJ2-4; weak D call: TRBD1 (6 bases). The germline V gene encodes CDR1 SQVTM and CDR2 ANQGSEA. CDR3 length: 16 amino acids. V lost 1 base, J lost 0 bases, and 13 bases lay in between. The CDR3 coding sequence is TGCAGCGTTGAAGCCGGACAGTTGGGAGCCAAAAACATTCAGTACTTC. This codes for CSVEAGQLGAKNIQYF.

This chain connects TRBV7-9 to TRBJ2-5, with a tentative D call TRBD1 (6 bases). Trimming removed 1 base at V and 3 bases at J, with 9 bases between. Germline CDR1 SEHNR, CDR2 FQNEAQ (reference sequence). The CDR3 sequence is 14 residues long. The CDR3 protein is CASSLGGQKETQYF. The CDR3 DNA follows: TGTGCCAGCAGCTTAGGCGGACAGAAAGAGACCCAGTACTTC.

This chain links TRBV6-1 with TRBJ2-3, with D perhaps matching TRBD1 (5 bases). Germline CDR1 is MNHNS and CDR2 is SASEGT. The CDR3 is 15 amino acids. The V end was cut by 3 bases, the J end by 1 base, with 11 bases between. The CDR3 loop reads CASSELVGRTDTQYF. The CDR3 nucleotides are TGTGCCAGCAGTGAGTTAGTGGGGCGCACAGATACGCAGTATTTT.

CDR3: CASRHTGNEQFF. The CDR3, as DNA: TGTGCCAGCAGGCATACAGGGAATGAGCAGTTCTTC. V gene TRBV27 combines with J gene TRBJ2-1; D is perhaps TRBD1 (6 bases). The CDR3 has 12 amino acids. V was cut by 6 bases and J by 7 bases, with 10 bases left in between. Per the germline V gene, CDR1 is MNHEY and CDR2 is SMNVEV (reference sequence).